These 7 T cell receptor beta chains originate from one sample sequenced in a study of T cells after yellow fever vaccination. A single record per CDR3 protein comes from TCRdb applying MiXCR to the 5' RACE reads. This sample has fewer than 350,000 distinct CDR3 sequences, with approximately 9% found just once. This material consisted of PBMCs, taken on the day of the first yellow fever vaccination. The source of these receptors is a man in his late teens or twenties who received the YFV17D yellow fever vaccine.

The chain recombines TRBV5-1 with TRBJ2-2; 8 nucleotides line up with TRBD2. Germline CDR1 reads SGHRS; CDR2 reads YFSETQ. Trimming cost V 6 bases and J 4 bases; bases outside gene matches: 11. There are 16 residues in the CDR3. In DNA, the CDR3 is TGCGCCAGCACCCTTGCGGGCGGGGGGAGCACCGGGGAGCTGTTTTTT. The encoded protein is CASTLAGGGSTGELFF. Based on the CDR3 plus reference TRBV5-1 and TRBJ2-2, the full variable domain is KAGVTQTPRYLIKTRGQQVTLSCSPISGHRSVSWYQQTPGQGLQFLFEYFSETQRNKGNFPGRFSGRQFSNSRSEMNVSTLELGDSALYLCASTLAGGGSTGELFFGEGSRLTVL.

V and J are TRBV7-2 and TRBJ2-2; 7 bases map to TRBD1. Germline V CDR1 and CDR2: SGHTA, FQGNSA. The length of the CDR3 is 15 residues. Trimming at V came to 4 bases and at J to 7 bases, leaving 9 bases not matched to a gene. CDR3 nucleotide sequence: TGTGCCAGCAGCTACAAGGGGGCGCTGGGCGGGGAGCTGTTTTTT. This translates into CASSYKGALGGELFF.

This clonotype has a handful of counts. V gene TRBV5-4 combines with J gene TRBJ2-1; the match to TRBD2 covers 14 bases. The CDR3 covers 15 residues. V was pared by 4 bases and J by 5 bases, with 2 bases of the junction left unmatched. The germline gives CDR1 SGHNT, CDR2 YYREEE (reference sequence). In DNA, the CDR3 is TGTGCCAGCAGCCCGGGACTAGCGGGGGACAATGAGCAGTTCTTC. Its protein is CASSPGLAGDNEQFF.

In this sample, this clonotype turned up a few times. DNA for the CDR3: TGTGCCAGCAGCTTATACTTGAACACTGAAGCTTTCTTT. Translating gives CASSLYLNTEAFF. The rearrangement joins TRBV7-2 to TRBJ1-1; D ambiguous. CDR1 is SGHTA and CDR2 is FQGNSA in the germline V gene. This CDR3 is built from 13 residues. V was trimmed by 2 bases and J by 0 bases, leaving 4 bases between them.

V and J are TRBV5-4 and TRBJ2-3; TRBD2 aligns across 16 bases. After removal of 4 bases from V and 7 bases from J, the junction contained 9 bases not matched to a gene. Germline V gives CDR1 SGHNT, CDR2 YYREEE (reference sequence). This CDR3 is built from 17 residues. CDR3 sequence: CASSAGTSGGAGYTQYF. CDR3 nucleotides: TGTGCCAGCAGCGCAGGGACTAGCGGGGGGGCCGGTTATACGCAGTATTTT.

The chain employs TRBV4-3 and TRBJ2-2, with D perhaps given as TRBD1 or TRBD2 (6 bases each). CDR3 length: 15 residues. Germline V CDR1 and CDR2: LGHNA, YSLEER. The V and J ends lost 2 bases and 5 bases respectively, with 12 bases between them. CDR3 residues: CASSQRGARTGELFF. The CDR3 nucleotides read TGCGCCAGCAGCCAAAGGGGGGCCAGAACCGGGGAGCTGTTTTTT.

This chain joins TRBV14 and TRBJ1-2; no clear D. Trimming left V 8 bases short and J 7 bases short, with 17 bases between. Germline-derived CDR1 and CDR2 are SGHDN and FVKESK. The CDR3 is 13 amino acids. CDR3 amino acids: CASHLRQSLGYTF. The CDR3 bases are TGTGCCAGCCACCTAAGGCAGTCTCTTGGCTACACCTTC.